This T cell receptor (beta chain) was sequenced in a study of cytomegalovirus exposure and HLA in healthy donors. About the research overall: A previous analysis identified around 120 million unique TCR beta sequences derived from approximately 190 million T cells. Study-level points and caveats: A later analysis, which compared TCR beta chains of equal frequency, found the HLA-associated ones more clonally expanded. The majority of CMV-associated TCR beta chains were reported as apparently HLA-restricted in a later analysis.

A remark on this clone: Its antigen is unknown.

Both 60 Vbeta primers and 13 Jbeta primers went into the PCR. Authors' data handling: Some 80 million unique TCR beta chains, roughly 12 million shared, were counted in a later analysis. Assay: immunoSEQ multiplex PCR; the TCRdb copy retains only in-frame clones and omits some. That table furnishes V, J and clone size, whereas the DNA furnished D and trimming. In the table there are roughly 120,000 clones, just under 75% of which are singletons. This CDR3 spans 15 amino acids. Looked up from germline, CDR1 is MNHEY and CDR2 is SMNVEV (reference sequence). V lost 6 bases and J lost 3; bases outside the gene matches: 5.

The material sequenced was PBMCs. V and J are TRBV27 and TRBJ2-6; 7 nucleotides agree with TRBD1. This TCR derives from a man aged 40-49 years in good health and CMV-seropositive. The CDR3 is CASRTGFGGANVLTF. The DNA for the CDR3 is TGTGCCAGCAGGACAGGGTTTGGTGGGGCCAACGTCCTGACTTTC.